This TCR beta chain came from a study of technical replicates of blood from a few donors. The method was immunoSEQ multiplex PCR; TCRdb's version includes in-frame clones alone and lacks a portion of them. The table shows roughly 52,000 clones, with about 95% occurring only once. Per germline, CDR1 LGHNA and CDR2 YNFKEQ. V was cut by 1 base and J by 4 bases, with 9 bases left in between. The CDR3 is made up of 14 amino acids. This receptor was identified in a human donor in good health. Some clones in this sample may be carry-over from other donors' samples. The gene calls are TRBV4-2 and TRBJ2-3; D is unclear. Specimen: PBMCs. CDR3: CASSQASRADTQYF. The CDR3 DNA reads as TGTGCCAGCAGCCAAGCGTCCCGGGCAGATACGCAGTATTTT.